This T cell receptor beta chain was sequenced in a study of blood T cell repertoires in COVID-19. Across the study: Samples of COVID-19 (acute and convalescent) were obtained from the United States, Italy and Spain. PBMCs, B-cell-depleted T cells, or T cells were the source of the cDNA or gDNA that made up the material.

Per the original data handling: Quantification of nucleated cells was approximated via reference gene primer amplification. Libraries were prepared by immunoSEQ multiplex PCR; TCRdb keeps only in-frame clonotypes and omits some of them. That table furnishes V, J and clone size, whereas the DNA furnished D and trimming. The sample carries about 310,000 clones, 85% recorded once. Each exposed participant met a COVID-19 case in the 2 weeks preceding study entry. Germline CDR1 reads MGHRA; CDR2 reads YSYEKL. V was shortened by 2 bases and J by 1 base, with 8 bases between the two germline ends. The CDR3 is 14 amino acids.

The rearrangement joins TRBV4-1 to TRBJ2-5, with unresolved D. Sequencing used PBMCs or T cells enriched from blood (not recorded which). The receptor was isolated from a woman in her twenties or thirties who had been exposed to COVID-19. CDR3 sequence: CASSQPPRQETQYF. DNA for the CDR3: TGCGCCAGCAGCCAACCTCCCCGCCAAGAGACCCAGTACTTC.